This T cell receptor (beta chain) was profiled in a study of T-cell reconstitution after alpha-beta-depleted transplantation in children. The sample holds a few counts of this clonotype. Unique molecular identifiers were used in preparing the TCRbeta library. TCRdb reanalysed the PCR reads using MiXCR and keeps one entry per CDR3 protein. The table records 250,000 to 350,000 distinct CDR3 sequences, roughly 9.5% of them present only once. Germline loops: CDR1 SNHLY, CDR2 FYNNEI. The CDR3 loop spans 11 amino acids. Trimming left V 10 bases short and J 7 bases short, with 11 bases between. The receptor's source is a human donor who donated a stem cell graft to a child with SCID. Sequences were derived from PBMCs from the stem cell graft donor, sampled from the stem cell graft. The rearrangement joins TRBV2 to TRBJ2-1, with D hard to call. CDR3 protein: CATQRLNEQFF. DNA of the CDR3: TGTGCCACCCAAAGGTTGAATGAGCAGTTCTTC. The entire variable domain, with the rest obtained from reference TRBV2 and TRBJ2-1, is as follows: EPEVTQTPSHQVTQMGQEVILRCVPISNHLYFYWYRQILGQKVEFLVSFYNNEISEKSEIFDDQFSVERPDGSNFTLKIRSTKLEDSAMYFCATQRLNEQFFGPGTRLTVL.